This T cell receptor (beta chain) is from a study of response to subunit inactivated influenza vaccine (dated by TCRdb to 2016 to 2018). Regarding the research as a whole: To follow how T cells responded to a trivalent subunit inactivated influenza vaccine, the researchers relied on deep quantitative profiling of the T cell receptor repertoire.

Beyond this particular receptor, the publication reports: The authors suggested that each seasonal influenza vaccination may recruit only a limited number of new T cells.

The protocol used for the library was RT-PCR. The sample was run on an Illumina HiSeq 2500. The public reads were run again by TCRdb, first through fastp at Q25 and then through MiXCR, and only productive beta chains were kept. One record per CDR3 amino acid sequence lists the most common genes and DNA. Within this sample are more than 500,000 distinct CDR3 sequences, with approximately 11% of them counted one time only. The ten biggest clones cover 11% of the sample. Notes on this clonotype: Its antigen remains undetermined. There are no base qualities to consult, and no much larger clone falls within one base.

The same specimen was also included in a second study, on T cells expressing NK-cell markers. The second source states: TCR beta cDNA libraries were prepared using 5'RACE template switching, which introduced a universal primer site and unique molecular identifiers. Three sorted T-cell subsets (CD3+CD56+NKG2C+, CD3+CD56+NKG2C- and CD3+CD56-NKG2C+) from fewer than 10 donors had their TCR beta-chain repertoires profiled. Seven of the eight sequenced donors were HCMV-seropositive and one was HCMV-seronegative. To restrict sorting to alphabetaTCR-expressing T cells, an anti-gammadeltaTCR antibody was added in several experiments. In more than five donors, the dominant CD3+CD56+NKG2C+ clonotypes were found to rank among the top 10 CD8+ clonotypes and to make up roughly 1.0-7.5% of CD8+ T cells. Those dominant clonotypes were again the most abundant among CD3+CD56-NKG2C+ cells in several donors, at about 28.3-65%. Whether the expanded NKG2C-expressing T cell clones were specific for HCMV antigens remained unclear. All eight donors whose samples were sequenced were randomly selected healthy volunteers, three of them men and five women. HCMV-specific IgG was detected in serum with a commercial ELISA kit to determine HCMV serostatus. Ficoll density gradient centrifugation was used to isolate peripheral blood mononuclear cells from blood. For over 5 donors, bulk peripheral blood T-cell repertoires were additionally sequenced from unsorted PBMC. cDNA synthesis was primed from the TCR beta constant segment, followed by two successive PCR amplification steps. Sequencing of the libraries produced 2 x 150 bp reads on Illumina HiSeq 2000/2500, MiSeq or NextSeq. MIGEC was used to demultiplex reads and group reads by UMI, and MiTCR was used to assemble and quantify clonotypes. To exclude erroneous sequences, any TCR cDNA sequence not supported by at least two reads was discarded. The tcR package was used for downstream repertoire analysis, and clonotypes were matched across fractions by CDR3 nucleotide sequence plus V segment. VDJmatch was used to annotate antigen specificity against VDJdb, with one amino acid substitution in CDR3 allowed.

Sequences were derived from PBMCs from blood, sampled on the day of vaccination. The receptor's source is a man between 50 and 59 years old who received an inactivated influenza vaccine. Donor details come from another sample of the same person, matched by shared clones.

The DNA is as follows: TGCAGTGCTAGATTGTTAGCGGGAGGCCTCCAAGAGACCCAGTACTTC. It translates as CSARLLAGGLQETQYF. The V and J genes are TRBV20-1 and TRBJ2-5, and TRBD2 matches 10 of the central bases. Taken from the germline V gene (reference sequence), the CDR1 and CDR2 loops are DFQATT and SNEGSKA. CDR3 length: 16 amino acids, cysteine to phenylalanine. CDR3 DNA is the only sequence kept; it has 48 bases, read in frame from the first base. At the junction V is shortened by 2 bases and J by 1 base; bases outside the gene matches: 7.